The 20 T cell receptor beta chains reported below all come from one sample, sequenced in a study of blood T cell repertoires in COVID-19 (TCRdb year 2020). Library prep was done by the immunoSEQ multiplex PCR assay. TCRdb took this table from immuneACCESS and kept in-frame rearrangements with V and J called. Such tables lack part of the clones; where checked against another copy, unresolved V genes explain under half of the gap, and the rest is unexplained. This sample gives fewer than 65,000 clones in total; around 78% of them show up just once. Clones ranked in the top ten supply roughly 5.2% of the sample. Sample: peripheral blood. The receptors were sampled from a human donor in a cohort sampled during active COVID-19.

The genes are TRBV7-6 and TRBJ2-2; 11 positions agree with TRBD2. CDR1 and CDR2 (germline): SGHVS, FNYEAQ. J gave up 1 base and V 6 bases, and 13 bases lay outside the gene matches. The CDR3 contains 19 residues. DNA of the CDR3: TGTGCCAGCAGTTTTCTAGCGGGGGGCCCCTCAATGAACACCGGGGAGCTGTTTTTT. It translates to CASSFLAGGPSMNTGELFF.

This clone was seen only a few times. The J gene is TRBJ1-5, the V gene TRBV4-2; 8 positions agree with TRBD1. The V gene's germline CDR1 is LGHNA and CDR2 YNFKEQ. The CDR3 runs 14 residues. V lost 5 bases to trimming and J lost 6 bases; unmatched junction nucleotides: 6. CDR3 nucleotides: TGTGCCAGCAGCAGTCGGACAGGGACTCAGCCCCAGCATTTT. This gives the protein CASSSRTGTQPQHF.

The CDR3 nucleotides are TGCGCCAGCAGCCCCGACAGGGTAGCCACTGAAGCTTTCTTT. Translation: CASSPDRVATEAFF. The J gene is TRBJ1-1, the V gene TRBV5-1; TRBD1 matches 7 bases. The trim removed 4 bases at V and 4 bases at J, leaving 7 bases unmatched. Germline loops: CDR1 SGHRS, CDR2 YFSETQ. CDR3 length equals 14 residues.

The rearrangement joins TRBV28 to TRBJ1-5, with a tentative D call TRBD1 (5 bases). V was trimmed by 6 bases and J by 5 bases, leaving 14 bases between them. Per germline, CDR1 MDHEN and CDR2 SYDVKM. The CDR3 extends over 14 amino acids. CDR3 coding DNA: TGTGCCAGCAGGCTATGGAAGGGGCATCAGCCCCAGCATTTT. It codes for CASRLWKGHQPQHF.

This chain joins TRBV11-2 and TRBJ1-4; possible D gene TRBD1, 6 bases. V dropped 6 bases and J dropped 7 bases, with 18 bases sitting between them. Germline V gene lookup returns CDR1 SGHAT and CDR2 FQNNGV. This CDR3 spans 15 amino acids. Here the CDR3 reads CASRFRRGHGEKLFF. CDR3 bases: TGTGCCAGCAGGTTCAGGCGGGGGCACGGTGAAAAACTGTTTTTT.

This chain uses TRBV29-1 with TRBJ2-1; the D gene is possibly TRBD1 (5 bases). The CDR3 covers 12 residues. V dropped 4 bases and J dropped 7 bases, with 11 bases sitting between them. Per germline, CDR1 SQVTM and CDR2 ANQGSEA. The CDR3 nucleotides are TGCAGCGTTGCGAGCCAGGGTAATGAGCAGTTCTTC. Translation: CSVASQGNEQFF.

The gene calls are TRBV5-1 and TRBJ1-5; 7 bases map to TRBD1. The CDR3 spans 14 residues. The junction had 7 bases not matched to a gene; V was cut back by 3 bases and J by 7 bases. Germline lookup yields CDR1 SGHRS and CDR2 YFSETQ. CDR3 region: CASSSTGQGQPQHF. The CDR3 region has the DNA TGCGCCAGCAGCTCGACAGGGCAGGGACAGCCCCAGCATTTT.

The genes are TRBV15 and TRBJ1-2, with 7 bases aligning to TRBD1. The CDR3 consists of 13 residues. From germline, CDR1 is LNHNV and CDR2 YYDKDF (reference sequence). V lost 7 bases to trimming and J lost 2 bases; unmatched junction nucleotides: 4. The CDR3 loop is CATTSDRNYGYTF. CDR3 DNA: TGTGCCACCACTTCGGACAGGAACTATGGCTACACCTTC.

The chain joins TRBV4-3 to TRBJ2-1, with a possible D match to TRBD1 (6 bases). V lost 2 bases, J lost 5 bases, and 10 bases lay in between. CDR1 and CDR2 from the germline V gene are LGHNA and YSLEER. The CDR3 loop spans 14 amino acids. The CDR3 DNA sequence: TGCGCCAGCAGCCAAACAGGGCCGGACAATGAGCAGTTCTTC. It codes for CASSQTGPDNEQFF.

The J gene is TRBJ1-1, the V gene TRBV12-5; no clear D gene. Germline CDR1 reads LGHNT; CDR2 reads FRNRAP. Trimming stripped 1 base from V and 5 bases from J, with 11 bases between. The CDR3 loop spans 14 amino acids. CDR3 in DNA: TGTGCTAGTGGTTTGGCTCCATGGCGGACTGAAGCTTTCTTT. Translating gives CASGLAPWRTEAFF.

This clone has a single count. The CDR3 loop is CAWKGRGTGNTIYF. CDR3 DNA sequence: TGTGCCTGGAAGGGCAGGGGAACAGGAAACACCATATATTTT. The V call is TRBV30, the J call TRBJ1-3; D might be TRBD1 (6 bases). The germline V and J ends were trimmed by 4 bases and 4 bases, with 14 bases remaining between them. The CDR3 contains 14 residues. Per the germline V gene, CDR1 is GTSNPN and CDR2 is SVGIG (reference sequence).

This clone was found once. This chain connects TRBV4-1 to TRBJ1-5; 7 bases align to TRBD1. CDR1 and CDR2 from the germline V gene are MGHRA and YSYEKL. This CDR3 contains 19 residues. Trimming removed 1 base from V and 0 bases from J; junction bases left unmatched: 12. CDR3 DNA: TGCGCCAGCAGCCAAGTAGGGGACAGCACCCCTTATAGCAATCAGCCCCAGCATTTT. Protein product: CASSQVGDSTPYSNQPQHF.

The chain carries TRBV19 and TRBJ2-2; 9 bases are shared with TRBD2. Trimming removed 9 bases from V and 4 bases from J; junction bases left unmatched: 15. The CDR3 has 17 residues. Germline assignment: CDR1 LNHDA and CDR2 SQIVND (reference sequence). The DNA for the CDR3 is TGTGCCAGCTCGGGAGGTAGCGGGGGCCTGACCACCGGGGAGCTGTTTTTT. This sequence encodes CASSGGSGGLTTGELFF.

The sample holds a few counts of this clone. The chain has TRBV18 and TRBJ2-7, with TRBD1 matching over 8 bases. Looked up from germline, CDR1 is KGHSH and CDR2 is LQKENI. The V and J ends lost 1 base and 3 bases, in that order; junction bases with no gene match: 5. The CDR3 spans 15 residues. The CDR3 reads CASSPQGQGNYEQYF. The CDR3 DNA follows: TGTGCCAGCTCACCACAAGGACAGGGAAACTACGAGCAGTACTTC.

V and J are TRBV24-1 and TRBJ2-3; 7 bases are shared with TRBD2. The germline V gene encodes CDR1 KGHDR and CDR2 SFDVKD. This CDR3 spans 18 amino acids. The J segment lost 2 bases and the V segment lost 2 bases, leaving 12 bases of the junction unmatched. The CDR3 protein is CATSDWVRAGEYTDTQYF. The CDR3 DNA sequence: TGTGCCACCAGTGATTGGGTCAGGGCGGGGGAATACACAGATACGCAGTATTTT.

V and J are TRBV4-3 and TRBJ2-2; 14 positions match TRBD2. The CDR3 spans 17 residues. Germline trimming cut 1 base from V and 5 bases from J; bases unmatched to any gene: 3. Looked up from germline, CDR1 is LGHNA and CDR2 is YSLEER. The DNA for the CDR3 is TGCGCCAGCAGCCAAGGACTAGCGGGGGGGAGGACCGGGGAGCTGTTTTTT. Its translation: CASSQGLAGGRTGELFF.

This clone is medium-sized by share. The rearrangement links TRBV13 to TRBJ2-2; 14 bases fit TRBD2. Germline CDR1 is PRHDT and CDR2 is FYEKMQ (reference sequence). The CDR3 length is 18 residues. V shed 3 bases, J shed 5 bases, and the junction held 8 bases outside the gene matches. CDR3 sequence (DNA): TGTGCCAGCAGCTTCGGACTAGCGGGGGGAAGTCGGACCGGGGAGCTGTTTTTT. Its protein is CASSFGLAGGSRTGELFF. The full variable domain, its missing parts supplied by reference TRBV13 and TRBJ2-2, is AAGVIQSPRHLIKEKRETATLKCYPIPRHDTVYWYQQGPGQDPQFLISFYEKMQSDKGSIPDRFSAQQFSDYHSELNMSSLELGDSALYFCASSFGLAGGSRTGELFFGEGSRLTVL.

This clone was picked up a small number of times. The CDR3 sequence: CASSLQGSSSGANVLTF. The CDR3 DNA sequence: TGTGCCAGCAGTCTACAGGGATCTAGCTCTGGGGCCAACGTCCTGACTTTC. V usage is TRBV6-6 and J usage is TRBJ2-6, with TRBD1 as a possible D gene (6 bases). Germline loops: CDR1 MNHNY, CDR2 SVGAGI (reference sequence). This CDR3 has 17 amino acids. V was shortened by 5 bases and J by 0 bases, with 14 bases between the two germline ends.

The DNA for the CDR3 is TGTGCCAGCAGCTTGGGGTTTAGGGGCTATGGCTACACCTTC. Protein product: CASSLGFRGYGYTF. This chain uses TRBV5-4 with TRBJ1-2; weak D call: TRBD1 (5 bases). The V end was cut by 0 bases, the J end by 4 bases, with 10 bases between. The CDR3 sequence is 14 residues long. Germline V lookup: CDR1 SGHNT, CDR2 YYREEE (reference sequence).

The CDR3 loop is CASSLESGMNTEAFF. The DNA for the CDR3 is TGTGCCAGCAGCTTAGAATCAGGGATGAACACTGAAGCTTTCTTT. The genes are TRBV11-2 and TRBJ1-1, with D possibly TRBD1 on 5 matching bases. Germline CDR1 reads SGHAT; CDR2 reads FQNNGV. The CDR3 has 15 amino acids. The V end lost 0 bases, the J end lost 0 bases, and 8 bases lay between the germline ends.